Sequencing of this T cell receptor beta chain was carried out in a study of CD8 T cells in Susac syndrome. CDR3 length equals 18 residues. Germline values: CDR1 SGHKS, CDR2 YYEKEE (reference sequence). V dropped 2 bases and J dropped 4; count of bases not matched to a gene: 14. TCR beta from blood CD8+ and CD4+ T cells was sequenced. TEMRA cells were FACS-enriched, and CD8+ and CD4+ T cells were isolated negatively. With random hexamers, about 0.45 to 1 ug RNA was reverse transcribed. It was immunoSEQ multiplex PCR that amplified TCR beta CDR3 across 54 Vbeta and 13 Jbeta. TCRdb re-called the immunoSEQ multiplex PCR reads through MiXCR, storing one row per CDR3 protein. The sample carries 250,000 to 300,000 distinct CDR3 sequences, approximately 85% recorded once.

The source is a human donor with multiple sclerosis. The genes are TRBV5-5 and TRBJ1-4; 7 nucleotides agree with TRBD1. The material sequenced was CD8+ T cells from PBMCs. The DNA for the CDR3 is TGTGCCAGCAGCTTCGGCAACAGGGGAACTCTTCTTAATGAAAAACTGTTTTTT. The encoded protein is CASSFGNRGTLLNEKLFF. The variable domain in full, completed from reference TRBV5-5 and TRBJ1-4, reads DAGVTQSPTHLIKTRGQQVTLRCSPISGHKSVSWYQQVLGQGPQFIFQYYEKEERGRGNFPDRFSARQFPNYSSELNVNALLLGDSALYLCASSFGNRGTLLNEKLFFGSGTQLSVL.